This record looks at one T cell receptor (beta chain) sequence and its context. V was trimmed by 2 bases and J by 4 bases, leaving 9 bases between them. The germline gives CDR1 SGDLS, CDR2 YYNGEE. The CDR3 sequence is 13 residues long. PCR employed 60 Vbeta and 13 Jbeta primers. The table came from immunoSEQ multiplex PCR; TCRdb's copy has only in-frame clones and leaves some out. Of some 60,000 clones listed, 80% are singletons. This entry belongs to a study of cytomegalovirus exposure and HLA in healthy donors. The sample taken for sequencing was PBMCs. This chain joins TRBV9 and TRBJ1-2; D is unclear. The clonotype comes from a male donor in good health and CMV-seronegative. The CDR3 nucleotides read TGTGCCAGCAGCGTTGACCCGGGCTATGGCTACACCTTC. Amino acid sequence: CASSVDPGYGYTF.